This T cell receptor beta chain was recorded in a study of blood T cell repertoires in COVID-19. V was clipped by 3 bases and J by 8 bases, with 11 bases between them. This CDR3 comprises 13 residues. The germline V gene has CDR1 SEHNR and CDR2 FQNEAQ (reference sequence). Authors' data handling: Nucleated cell counts were estimated from reference gene primer amplification. The repertoire was sequenced with immunoSEQ multiplex PCR; TCRdb's copy has only in-frame clones and lacks some. Clone size and the V and J calls come from that table; the DNA yielded D and trimming. The data contain around 60,000 clones, 81% of them singletons.

The TCR originated in a woman older than 75 with active or convalescent COVID-19. The sample was peripheral blood. V usage is TRBV7-9 and J usage is TRBJ2-1, with D unclear. CDR3 bases: TGTGCCAGCAGCTTTGTACAGTCCCATGAGCAGTTCTTC. It encodes CASSFVQSHEQFF.